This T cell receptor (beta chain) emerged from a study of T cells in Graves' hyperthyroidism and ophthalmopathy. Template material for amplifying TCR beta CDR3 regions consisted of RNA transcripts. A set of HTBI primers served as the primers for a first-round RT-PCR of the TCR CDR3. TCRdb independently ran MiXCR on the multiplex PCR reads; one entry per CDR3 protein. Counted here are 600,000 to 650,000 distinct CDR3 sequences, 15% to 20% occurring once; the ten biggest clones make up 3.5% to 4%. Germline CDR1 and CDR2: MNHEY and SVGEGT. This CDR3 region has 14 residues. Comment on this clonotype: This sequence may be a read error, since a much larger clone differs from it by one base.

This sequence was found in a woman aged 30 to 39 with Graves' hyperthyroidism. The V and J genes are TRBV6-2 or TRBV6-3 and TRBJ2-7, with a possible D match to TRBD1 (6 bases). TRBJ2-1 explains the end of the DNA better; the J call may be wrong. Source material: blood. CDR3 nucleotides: TGTGCCAGCAGTTTAGTGGACAGCTCCTACGAGCAGTTCTTC. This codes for CASSLVDSSYEQFF.